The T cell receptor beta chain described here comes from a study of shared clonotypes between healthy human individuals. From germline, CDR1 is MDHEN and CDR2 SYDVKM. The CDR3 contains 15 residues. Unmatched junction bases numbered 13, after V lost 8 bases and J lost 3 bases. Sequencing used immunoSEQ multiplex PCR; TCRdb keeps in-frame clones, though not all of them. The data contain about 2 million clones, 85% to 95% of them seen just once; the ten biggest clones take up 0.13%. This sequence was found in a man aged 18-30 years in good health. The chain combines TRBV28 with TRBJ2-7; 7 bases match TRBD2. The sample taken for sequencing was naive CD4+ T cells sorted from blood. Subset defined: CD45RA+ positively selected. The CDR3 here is CASSLPGTTIYEQYF. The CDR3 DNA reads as TGTGCCAGCTCGTTGCCCGGGACTACAATCTACGAGCAGTACTTC.